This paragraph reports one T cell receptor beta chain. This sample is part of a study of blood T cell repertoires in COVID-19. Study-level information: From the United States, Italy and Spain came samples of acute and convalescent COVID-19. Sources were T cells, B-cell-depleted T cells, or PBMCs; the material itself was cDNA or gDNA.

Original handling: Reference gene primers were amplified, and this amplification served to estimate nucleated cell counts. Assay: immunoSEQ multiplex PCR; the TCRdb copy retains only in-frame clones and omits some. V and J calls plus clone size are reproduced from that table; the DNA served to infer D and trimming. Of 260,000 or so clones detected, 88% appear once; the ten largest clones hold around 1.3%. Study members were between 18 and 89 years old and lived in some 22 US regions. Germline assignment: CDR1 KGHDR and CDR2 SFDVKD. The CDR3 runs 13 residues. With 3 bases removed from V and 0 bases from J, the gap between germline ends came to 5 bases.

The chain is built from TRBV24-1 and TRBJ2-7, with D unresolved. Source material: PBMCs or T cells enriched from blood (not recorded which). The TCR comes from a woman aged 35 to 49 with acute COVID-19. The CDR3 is CATSDPSSYEQYF. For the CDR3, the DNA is TGTGCCACCAGTGATCCGAGCTCCTACGAGCAGTACTTC.